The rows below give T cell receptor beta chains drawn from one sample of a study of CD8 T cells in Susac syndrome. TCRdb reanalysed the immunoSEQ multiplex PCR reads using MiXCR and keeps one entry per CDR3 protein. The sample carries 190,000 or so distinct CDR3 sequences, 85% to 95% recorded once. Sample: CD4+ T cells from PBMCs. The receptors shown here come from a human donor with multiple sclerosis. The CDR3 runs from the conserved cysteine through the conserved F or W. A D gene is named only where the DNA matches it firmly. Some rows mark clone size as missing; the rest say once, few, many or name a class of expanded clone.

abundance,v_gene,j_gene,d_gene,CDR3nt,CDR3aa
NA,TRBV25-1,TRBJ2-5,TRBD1,TGTGCCAGCAGCGCACTCGGGACAGGGGTACAGACCCAGTACTTC,CASSALGTGVQTQYF
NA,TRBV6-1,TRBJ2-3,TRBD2,TGTGCCAGCAGCCGCGGTACCCTAAGAGGGACTATCACAGATACGCAGTATTTT,CASSRGTLRGTITDTQYF
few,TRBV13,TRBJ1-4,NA,TGTGCCAGCAGCTTAGGCCTAAATGAAAAACTGTTTTTT,CASSLGLNEKLFF
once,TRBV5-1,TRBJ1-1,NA,TGCGCCAGCAGTCCAGACACAACTGACACTGAAGCTTTCTTT,CASSPDTTDTEAFF
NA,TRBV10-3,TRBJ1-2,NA,TGTGCCATCAGTGAGACGGGGGACTATGGCTACACCTTC,CAISETGDYGYTF
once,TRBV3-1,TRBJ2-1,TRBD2,TGTGCCAGCAGCCAACCCTACGGGACTAACAACAATGAGCAGTTCTTC,CASSQPYGTNNNEQFF
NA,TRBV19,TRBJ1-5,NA,TGTGCCAGTAGTATACTCCAGGGGTCTAGCAATCAGCCCCAGCATTTT,CASSILQGSSNQPQHF
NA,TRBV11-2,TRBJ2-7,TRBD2,TGTGCCAGCAGCTTAGGGGTAGCGGGGGCCTACGAGCAGTACTTC,CASSLGVAGAYEQYF
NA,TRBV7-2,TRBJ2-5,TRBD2,TGTGCCAGCAGCTTAGTTCTAGCGGGGGGGCCAAACCAAGAGACCCAGTACTTC,CASSLVLAGGPNQETQYF
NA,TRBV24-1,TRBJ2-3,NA,TGTGCCACCAGTGACCCAGGAGGTAACACAGATACGCAGTATTTT,CATSDPGGNTDTQYF
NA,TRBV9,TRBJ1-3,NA,TGTGCCAGCAGCGTAGCGGGGACTTTGGTCTCTGGAAACACCATATATTTT,CASSVAGTLVSGNTIYF
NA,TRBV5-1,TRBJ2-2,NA,TGCGCCAGCAGCTTGGAGCGGGCAGGCACCGGGGAGCTGTTTTTT,CASSLERAGTGELFF
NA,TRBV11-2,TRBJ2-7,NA,TGTGCCAGCAGCCCGGGGTTACCCTCCTACGAGCAGTACTTC,CASSPGLPSYEQYF
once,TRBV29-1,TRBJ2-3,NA,TGCAGCGTCGCAAAGGGGTCTCCCACAGATACGCAGTATTTT,CSVAKGSPTDTQYF
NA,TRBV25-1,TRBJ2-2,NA,TGTGCCAGCAGGGATGTCGGGGAGCTGTTTTTT,CASRDVGELFF
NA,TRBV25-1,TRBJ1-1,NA,TGTGCCAGCAGTGCCCGAGGGGGAGGCGAAGCTTTCTTT,CASSARGGGEAFF
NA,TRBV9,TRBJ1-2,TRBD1,TGTGCCAGCAGCGTGACGGGACAGGCGGACTATGGCTACACCTTC,CASSVTGQADYGYTF
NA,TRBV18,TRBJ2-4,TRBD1,TGTGCCAGCTCACCGCGGACAGGGGGGGACATTCAGTACTTC,CASSPRTGGDIQYF
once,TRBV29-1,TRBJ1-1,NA,TGCAGCGTGGTCCCTTTCACAGGGATGAACACTGAAGCTTTCTTT,CSVVPFTGMNTEAFF
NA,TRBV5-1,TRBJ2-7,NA,TGCGCCAGCAGCTCCGGGACGCAAGAGCAGTACTTC,CASSSGTQEQYF
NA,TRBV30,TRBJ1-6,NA,TGTGCCTCCCGTGAGAGCTCCTATAATTCACCCCTCCACTTT,CASRESSYNSPLHF
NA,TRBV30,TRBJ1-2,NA,TGTGCCTGGAGTGTAGGTCGGGGAGTGAGCGGCTACACCTTC,CAWSVGRGVSGYTF
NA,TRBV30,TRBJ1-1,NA,TGTGCCTGTTGGGTTAGGACTAACACTGAAGCTTTCTTT,CACWVRTNTEAFF
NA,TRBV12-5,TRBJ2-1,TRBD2,TGTGCTAGTGGTTTGGTTCTAGCGGGGGGGGAGGAGCAGTTCTTC,CASGLVLAGGEEQFF
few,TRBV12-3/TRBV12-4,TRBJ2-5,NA,TGTGCCAGCAGTTTTGCCGGGGGAGAGACCCAGTACTTC,CASSFAGGETQYF
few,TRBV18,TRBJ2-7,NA,TGTGCCAGCTCAGCGGACTCATACGAGCAGTACTTC,CASSADSYEQYF
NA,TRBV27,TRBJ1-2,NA,TGTGCCAGCAGTCCCCAGACCGGGACCTATGGCTACACCTTC,CASSPQTGTYGYTF
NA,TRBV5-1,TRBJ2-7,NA,TGCGCCAGCAGCCGTACGGACAGACAACCCTACGAGCAGTACTTC,CASSRTDRQPYEQYF
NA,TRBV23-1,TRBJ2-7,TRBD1,TGCGCCAGCCCTGGACAGGGGGCTATCGACGAGCAGTACTTC,CASPGQGAIDEQYF
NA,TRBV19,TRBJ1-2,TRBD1,TGTGCCAGTAGTATGCAGGGGGTATCCGACTATGGCTACACCTTC,CASSMQGVSDYGYTF
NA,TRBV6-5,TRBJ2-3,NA,TGTGCCAGCAGTTTCCGCCTCGGGACACGGACCCAGGAAGGCACAGATACGCAGTATTTT,CASSFRLGTRTQEGTDTQYF
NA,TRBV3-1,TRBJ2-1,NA,TGTGCCAGCAGCCAAGCCCCTGCGAACAATGAGCAGTTCTTC,CASSQAPANNEQFF
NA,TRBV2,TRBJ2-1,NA,TGTGCCAGCAGTGACCGACTCCCGGGGAATGAGCAGTTCTTC,CASSDRLPGNEQFF